The 29 T cell receptor beta chains presented below share a single source sample, sequenced in a study of Graves' ophthalmopathy and Graves' hyperthyroidism. CDR3 regions of TCR beta were amplified from RNA transcripts. HTBI primers served in a first-round RT-PCR, which a second-round multiplex PCR followed. Each CDR3 protein is one row after TCRdb ran MiXCR on the multiplex PCR reads. The profile shows about 740,000 distinct CDR3 sequences, 35% to 50% of them singletons. Sample: peripheral blood. These receptors were collected from an adult man with Graves' ophthalmopathy.

This clonotype was picked up a small number of times. This chain uses TRBV25-1 with TRBJ2-7, with D maybe TRBD1 (6 bases). The CDR3 consists of 14 residues. Germline values: CDR1 MGHDK, CDR2 SYGVNS. V was cut by 6 bases and J by 0 bases, with 12 bases left in between. DNA of the CDR3: TGTGCCAGCAGCCAGGGGATCCCCTCCTACGAGCAGTACTTC. It specifies CASSQGIPSYEQYF.

This clonotype has a handful of counts. This sequence joins TRBV6-4 and TRBJ2-6; 8 bases match TRBD1. V dropped 6 bases and J dropped 2; count of bases not matched to a gene: 6. The CDR3 is made up of 16 amino acids. Germline V lookup: CDR1 MRHNA, CDR2 SNTAGT. CDR3: CASRGDRSPGANVLTF. The CDR3 nucleotides are TGTGCCAGCAGGGGGGACAGGTCTCCTGGGGCCAACGTCCTGACTTTC.

At least ten counts were recorded for this clonotype. This chain joins TRBV6-6 and TRBJ1-1, with D unclear. The length of the CDR3 is 12 residues. CDR1 MNHNY and CDR2 SVGAGI come from the germline V gene (reference sequence). The V end was cut by 8 bases, the J end by 1 base, with 8 bases between. CDR3 region: CASEYGNTEAFF. The CDR3 nucleotides read TGTGCCAGCGAATATGGGAACACTGAAGCTTTCTTT.

A remark on this clonotype: This clone may be a read error of a much larger clone one base away. Here the CDR3 omits its conserved ending phenylalanine or tryptophan, so a read error is the likely source. The chain recombines TRBV2 with TRBJ2-5, with 10 bases fitting TRBD1. V lost 6 bases and J lost 7; bases outside the gene matches: 5. CDR3 length: 13 residues. Per the germline V gene, CDR1 is SNHLY and CDR2 is FYNNEI. The CDR3 here is CASSVGQGGTQYL. CDR3 bases: TGTGCCAGCAGCGTCGGACAGGGGGGGACCCAGTACCTC.

The J gene is TRBJ2-2, the V gene TRBV15, with a possible D match to TRBD1 (6 bases). The V end lost 3 bases, the J end lost 4 bases, and 9 bases lay between the germline ends. The CDR3 totals 14 residues. CDR1 is LNHNV, CDR2 YYDKDF, per germline (reference sequence). In DNA form, the CDR3 reads TGTGCCACCAGCAGGGGGGCTAGCACCGGGGAGCTGTTTTTT. This sequence encodes CATSRGASTGELFF.

As to this clonotype: It may be a read error: a sequence one base away is much more abundant. The chain joins TRBV4-1 to TRBJ2-5; TRBD1 matches at 8 bases. Germline trimming cut 5 bases from V and 7 bases from J; bases unmatched to any gene: 9. The CDR3 has 14 residues. CDR1 and CDR2 (germline): MGHRA, YSYEKL. CDR3 amino acids: CASSFQDREGTQYF. The CDR3 region has the DNA TGCGCCAGCAGCTTCCAGGACAGGGAAGGGACCCAGTACTTC.

This clonotype has ten or more counts. The chain employs TRBV5-6 and TRBJ1-1; no reliable D call. V was pared by 1 base and J by 6 bases, with 7 bases between. The germline V gene has CDR1 SGHDT and CDR2 YYEEEE. The CDR3 loop spans 12 amino acids. The CDR3 reads CASSLTVSEAFF. The CDR3 DNA reads as TGTGCCAGCAGCTTGACGGTGTCTGAAGCTTTCTTT.

This clonotype occurred many times. A junction end diverges from the germline sequence, so it may reflect a read error. The chain combines TRBV24-1 with TRBJ1-5; no clear D. The germline V gene has CDR1 KGHDR and CDR2 SFDVKD. CDR3 length: 14 residues. The DNA of the CDR3 is TGTGCCAGCAGTTACTCAAGGAGCAATCAGCCCCAGCATTTT. This codes for CASSYSRSNQPQHF.

This chain links TRBV7-9 with TRBJ1-6, with TRBD1 matching 8 bases. In germline, CDR1 is SEHNR, CDR2 FQNEAQ (reference sequence). The ends lost 5 bases at V and 6 bases at J; junction bases unmatched: 6. The CDR3 loop spans 15 amino acids. This CDR3 reads CASSPLTGVNSPLHF. The CDR3 coding sequence is TGTGCCAGCAGCCCACTGACAGGGGTTAATTCACCCCTCCACTTT.

This clonotype has just a few counts. The V gene is TRBV19, the J gene TRBJ2-2; 9 bases fit TRBD1. Germline V gives CDR1 LNHDA, CDR2 SQIVND (reference sequence). The CDR3 spans 14 residues. The trim removed 9 bases at V and 1 base at J, leaving 3 bases unmatched. CDR3 bases: TGTGCCAGCCAGACAGGGGGGAACACCGGGGAGCTGTTTTTT. As protein: CASQTGGNTGELFF.

Of note for this clonotype: The conserved final phenylalanine or tryptophan is absent from the CDR3, which likely points to a read error. DNA for the CDR3: TGTGCCAGCAGACGTACAGGAACTAATTCACCCCTCCACCTT. Encoded protein: CASRRTGTNSPLHL. The genes are TRBV12-3 or TRBV12-4 and TRBJ1-6, with a tentative D call TRBD1 (5 bases). There are 14 residues in the CDR3. V lost 6 bases and J lost 6, with 12 bases in between.

This clonotype was seen a handful of times. The germline gene is not matched at one end of the junction; a read error may be the cause. CDR3 in DNA: TGTGCCAGCAGTGACAGGGGGCACACCGGGGAGCTGTTTTTT. It specifies CASSDRGHTGELFF. The chain combines TRBV10-3 with TRBJ2-2; 10 nucleotides line up with TRBD1. This CDR3 is built from 14 residues. The germline V gene encodes CDR1 ENHRY and CDR2 SYGVKD.

This clonotype was seen ten or more times. The chain combines TRBV2 with TRBJ1-2; D perhaps matches TRBD1 (6 bases). Trimming removed 4 bases at V and 3 bases at J, with 15 bases between. This CDR3 has 15 amino acids. The germline V gene has CDR1 SNHLY and CDR2 FYNNEI. In DNA, the CDR3 is TGTGCCAGCAGTGGATTTTCGGGGGCTTACTATGGCTACACCTTC. This sequence encodes CASSGFSGAYYGYTF.

The V gene is TRBV10-1, the J gene TRBJ2-3; tentatively, D is TRBD2 (6 bases). The germline V and J ends were trimmed by 3 bases and 1 base, with 8 bases remaining between them. In germline, CDR1 is WNHNN, CDR2 SYGVQD (reference sequence). The length of the CDR3 is 14 residues. The CDR3 region is CASSDREGTDTQYF. DNA of the CDR3: TGCGCCAGCAGTGACAGGGAGGGCACAGATACGCAGTATTTT.

The chain recombines TRBV19 with TRBJ2-5; tentatively, D is TRBD1 or TRBD2 (6 bases each). Per germline, CDR1 LNHDA and CDR2 SQIVND (reference sequence). V lost 9 bases and J 5 bases, leaving 16 bases between the germline ends. This CDR3 has 13 amino acids. The CDR3 bases are TGTGCCAGCAGGGCCCGGGGGCGGGAGACCCAGTACTTC. This translates into CASRARGRETQYF.

At least ten counts were recorded for this clonotype. V is TRBV7-8 and J is TRBJ2-7, with unresolved D. Trimming removed 5 bases from V and 2 bases from J, with 7 bases in between. CDR1 and CDR2 from the germline V gene are SGHVS and FQNEAQ. The CDR3 consists of 12 residues. CDR3 in amino acids: CASSPVTYEQYF. The DNA of the CDR3 is TGTGCCAGCAGCCCGGTGACCTACGAGCAGTACTTC.

This clonotype was recorded many times. CDR3 bases: TGTGCCAGCAGCGTAGAGGGAGGTGACGAGCAGTACTTC. This sequence encodes CASSVEGGDEQYF. This rearrangement joins TRBV9 to TRBJ2-7; tentatively, D is TRBD2 (6 bases). V was clipped by 0 bases and J by 5 bases, with 9 bases between them. The CDR3 loop spans 13 amino acids. CDR1 and CDR2 from the germline V gene are SGDLS and YYNGEE.

This clonotype was seen at least ten times. This chain joins TRBV20-1 and TRBJ2-5, with D possibly being TRBD2 (5 bases). This CDR3 spans 15 amino acids. Trimming stripped 6 bases from V and 2 bases from J, with 19 bases between. The germline V gene encodes CDR1 DFQATT and CDR2 SNEGSKA (reference sequence). This CDR3 reads CSATSARSAQETQYF. DNA of the CDR3: TGCAGTGCCACGTCTGCGCGTAGCGCTCAAGAGACCCAGTACTTC.

The V gene is TRBV20-1, the J gene TRBJ2-7; no definite D call. V lost 2 bases to trimming and J lost 1 base, with 18 bases between them. CDR3 length: 16 residues. Germline V gene lookup returns CDR1 DFQATT and CDR2 SNEGSKA (reference sequence). The chain's CDR3 is CSARPLAMAESYEQYF. For the CDR3, the DNA is TGCAGTGCTAGACCGCTGGCAATGGCAGAATCCTACGAGCAGTACTTC.

This clonotype was seen a handful of times. The chain carries TRBV20-1 and TRBJ1-5; possibly TRBD1 for D (6 bases). The CDR3 totals 15 residues. Germline CDR1 DFQATT, CDR2 SNEGSKA (reference sequence). V was cut by 3 bases and J by 3 bases, with 15 bases left in between. The CDR3, as DNA: TGCAGTGCTAGCCCGTACAGGGTGAACAATCAGCCCCAGCATTTT. Protein: CSASPYRVNNQPQHF.

This clonotype was counted a few times. The chain employs TRBV7-9 and TRBJ2-7, with TRBD1 matching 10 bases. J gave up 5 bases and V 5 bases, and 12 bases lay outside the gene matches. The CDR3 contains 16 residues. Germline CDR1 reads SEHNR; CDR2 reads FQNEAQ (reference sequence). CDR3: CASSLTPGTGAHEQYF. CDR3 DNA sequence: TGTGCCAGCAGCCTCACGCCCGGGACAGGGGCCCACGAGCAGTACTTC.

There are many counts of this clonotype. The V call is TRBV7-9, the J call TRBJ1-6, with D possibly matching TRBD1 (6 bases). This CDR3 region has 15 residues. Germline V gene sequence: CDR1 SEHNR, CDR2 FQNEAQ (reference sequence). Trimming shortened V by 4 bases and J by 8 bases, and 15 bases separated the two germline ends. This CDR3 is CASSSPTGFDSPLHF. CDR3 bases: TGTGCCAGCAGCTCCCCGACAGGCTTCGATTCACCCCTCCACTTT.

The chain joins TRBV14 to TRBJ2-7; either TRBD1 or TRBD2 may supply D (5 bases each). CDR1 is SGHDN and CDR2 is FVKESK in the germline V gene. Trimming removed 4 bases at V and 4 bases at J, with 17 bases between. The CDR3 is 15 amino acids. CDR3: CASSLFRDGIYEQYF. CDR3 in DNA: TGTGCCAGCAGCCTTTTCCGGGACGGTATTTACGAGCAGTACTTC.

Details on this clonotype: Given the absence of the conserved phenylalanine or tryptophan at the CDR3 end, a read error is likely. The V call is TRBV5-1, the J call TRBJ1-1, with 9 bases lining up with TRBD1. With V trimmed by 4 bases and J by 1 base, 2 bases remained unmatched. CDR3 length: 14 residues. CDR1 is SGHRS and CDR2 is YFSETQ in the germline V gene. The CDR3 sequence is CASSRDRANTEAFL. The DNA of the CDR3 is TGCGCCAGCAGCAGGGACAGGGCGAACACTGAAGCTTTCCTT.

V gene TRBV12-3 or TRBV12-4 combines with J gene TRBJ2-7; D not resolved. V lost 3 bases, J lost 4 bases, and 13 bases lay in between. This CDR3 has 14 residues. In nucleotides, the CDR3 is TGTGCCAGCAGTTTCCGGACCGCTCGGTACGAGCAGTACTTC. Translation gives CASSFRTARYEQYF.

This chain connects TRBV10-3 to TRBJ1-6; D unclear. Trimming removed 10 bases at V and 8 bases at J, with 18 bases between. The CDR3 is 14 amino acids. Germline V gene lookup returns CDR1 ENHRY and CDR2 SYGVKD. As DNA, the CDR3 is TGTGCCAGCTCACCAAGACATGTGGATTCACCCCTCCACTTT. Amino acids: CASSPRHVDSPLHF.

This clonotype was counted many times. The chain carries TRBV29-1 and TRBJ2-7, with D possibly being TRBD1 or TRBD2 (5 bases each). Germline CDR1 SQVTM, CDR2 ANQGSEA. V gave up 1 base and J gave up 3 bases, with 13 bases separating them. The CDR3 extends over 14 amino acids. CDR3 nucleotides: TGCAGCGTTGAAGGGGAAGGGGAGTTCTACGAGCAGTACTTC. Translating gives CSVEGEGEFYEQYF.

The sample holds many counts of this clonotype. The V gene is TRBV7-9, the J gene TRBJ1-4; TRBD1 aligns across 9 bases. There are 15 residues in the CDR3. Germline V gene data show CDR1 as SEHNR and CDR2 as FQNEAQ (reference sequence). With 1 base clipped from V and 6 bases from J, the junction kept 3 bases outside the gene matches. CDR3 region: CASSLGTGVDEKLFF. In nucleotides, the CDR3 is TGTGCCAGCAGCTTAGGGACAGGGGTGGATGAAAAACTGTTTTTT.

The chain couples TRBV7-9 to TRBJ2-7; D gene uncertain. The V gene's germline CDR1 is SEHNR and CDR2 FQNEAQ (reference sequence). V gave up 6 bases and J gave up 1 base, with 10 bases separating them. CDR3 size: 13 residues. The CDR3 is CASSAWGSYEQYF. CDR3 in DNA: TGTGCCAGCAGTGCTTGGGGTTCCTACGAGCAGTACTTC.